The 29 T cell receptor beta chains below were found in one sample sequenced in a study of quantifying T cell responses using KT2 cells. Study-level background: cDNA was made from DNase-treated RNA using alpha and beta constant primers.

A single-stranded UMI oligo with SP2 sequence was ligated to cDNA 3' ends. First-round PCR used three to four cycles and beta primers RC1.1 and RC1.2 covering TRBC1 and TRBC2. TCRdb itself ran the UMI-ligation and nested PCR reads through MiXCR, one entry per CDR3 protein. The sample shows tens of thousands of distinct CDR3 sequences, more than 9% of them seen only once. Sample: PBMCs spiked with cells of the T cell clone KT2. Receptors originate from a human donor.

This chain connects TRBV12-3 or TRBV12-4 to TRBJ2-7, with 15 bases that match TRBD2. The CDR3 has 14 amino acids. The junction had 3 bases not matched to a gene; V was cut back by 6 bases and J by 6 bases. Here the CDR3 reads CASRGLAGGGEQYF. DNA of the CDR3: TGTGCCAGCAGGGGACTAGCGGGAGGCGGCGAGCAGTACTTC.

This clonotype has more than one count but fewer than ten. This chain joins TRBV7-2 and TRBJ2-1; D ambiguous. The V end was cut by 3 bases, the J end by 0 bases, with 9 bases between. This CDR3 is built from 15 residues. Germline CDR1 SGHTA, CDR2 FQGNSA. The CDR3 loop is CASSLVAASYNEQFF. In DNA form, the CDR3 reads TGTGCCAGCAGCTTGGTCGCGGCCTCCTACAATGAGCAGTTCTTC.

This chain uses TRBV4-3 with TRBJ2-1; D unresolved. Between the trimmed V and J ends, which lost 0 bases and 7 bases, there was a span of 13 bases. The CDR3 length is 15 residues. The germline gives CDR1 LGHNA, CDR2 YSLEER. In DNA, the CDR3 is TGCGCCAGCAGCCAAGATGGGAATCGATTGAATGAGCAGTTCTTC. Protein sequence: CASSQDGNRLNEQFF.

The rearrangement links TRBV11-2 to TRBJ1-1; possibly TRBD1 for D (5 bases). Deletions cut 4 bases from V and 1 base from J, with 10 bases between. Germline V gives CDR1 SGHAT, CDR2 FQNNGV. The CDR3 is 14 amino acids. The CDR3 nucleotides are TGTGCCAGCAGCTGGGCGGGGACGAACACTGAAGCTTTCTTT. Amino acid sequence: CASSWAGTNTEAFF.

This clonotype was counted many times. This chain links TRBV7-2 with TRBJ1-1, with D possibly matching TRBD1 (5 bases). Per the germline V gene, CDR1 is SGHTA and CDR2 is FQGNSA. This CDR3 comprises 11 residues. The V end was cut by 3 bases, the J end by 7 bases, with 6 bases between. The DNA of the CDR3 is TGTGCCAGCAGCTTCAGGGATGAAGCTTTCTTT. It yields the protein CASSFRDEAFF.

This clonotype has only a few counts. The V call is TRBV19, the J call TRBJ1-2, with TRBD1 identical over 7 bases. Germline CDR1 is LNHDA and CDR2 is SQIVND (reference sequence). V was clipped by 8 bases and J by 8 bases; unmatched bases: 8. CDR3 length: 12 amino acids. The CDR3 sequence: CASLEQGSGYTF. The CDR3 coding sequence is TGTGCCAGTCTGGAACAGGGGTCAGGCTACACCTTC.

The chain joins TRBV10-1 to TRBJ2-4; D may be TRBD1 (6 bases). The CDR3 is made up of 14 amino acids. The V gene's germline CDR1 is WNHNN and CDR2 SYGVQD (reference sequence). Trimming took 4 bases from V and 5 from J, leaving 12 bases between them. The CDR3 nucleotides are TGCGCCAGCAGTGGGATACAGGGAGAAAACATTCAGTACTTC. Translated: CASSGIQGENIQYF.

V usage is TRBV5-1 and J usage is TRBJ2-7; 12 bases match TRBD2. The V and J ends lost 0 bases and 4 bases, in that order; junction bases with no gene match: 5. The CDR3 runs to 16 residues. CDR1 is SGHRS and CDR2 is YFSETQ in the germline V gene. This CDR3 reads CASSLETSGGLYEQYF. CDR3 in DNA: TGCGCCAGCAGCTTGGAGACTAGCGGGGGATTGTACGAGCAGTACTTC.

This clonotype was counted many times. This chain links TRBV7-8 with TRBJ1-2; D remains unclear. There are 12 residues in the CDR3. Per the germline V gene, CDR1 is SGHVS and CDR2 is FQNEAQ. Between the trimmed V and J ends, which lost 1 base and 4 bases, there was a span of 4 bases. CDR3 sequence: CASSLGPYGYTF. The CDR3 coding sequence is TGTGCCAGCAGCTTAGGTCCCTATGGCTACACCTTC.

The rearrangement links TRBV20-1 to TRBJ1-1, with a weak D call TRBD1 (5 bases). The CDR3 runs to 13 residues. From germline, CDR1 is DFQATT and CDR2 SNEGSKA (reference sequence). V was trimmed by 5 bases and J by 10 bases, leaving 20 bases between them. DNA of the CDR3: TGCAGTGCTGCGGGCCCGAACGAGGGGAGAGCTTTCTTT. Translation gives CSAAGPNEGRAFF.

This clonotype was seen at least ten times. V gene TRBV2 combines with J gene TRBJ1-4, with D unclear. This CDR3 is 11 amino acids long. V lost 6 bases to trimming and J lost 15 bases, with 14 bases between them. The germline V gene encodes CDR1 SNHLY and CDR2 FYNNEI. CDR3 coding DNA: TGTGCCAGCAGCTTTCAGACGATAGTGTTTTTT. Translated: CASSFQTIVFF.

The chain links TRBV6-2 or TRBV6-3 to TRBJ2-5; D perhaps matches TRBD1 (5 bases). The CDR3 is 15 residues long. CDR1 is MNHEY, CDR2 SVGEGT, per germline. V was trimmed by 2 bases and J by 5 bases, leaving 15 bases between them. The CDR3 DNA is TGTGCCAGCAGTTACGCAGGACCACAGGAGGAGACCCAGTACTTC. Amino acid sequence: CASSYAGPQEETQYF.

This clonotype was seen more than once but under ten times. V is TRBV14 and J is TRBJ2-7; 7 bases align to TRBD1. Germline CDR1 and CDR2: SGHDN and FVKESK. The CDR3 length is 18 residues. With 1 base clipped from V and 3 bases from J, the junction kept 15 bases outside the gene matches. Here the CDR3 reads CASSQGEGGRRFFYEQYF. CDR3 bases: TGTGCCAGCAGCCAAGGGGAAGGGGGCCGGCGGTTTTTCTACGAGCAGTACTTC.

This clonotype was seen repeatedly, ten times or more. The V and J genes are TRBV20-1 and TRBJ2-1; 9 nucleotides align to TRBD2. After removal of 1 base from V and 1 base from J, the junction contained 5 bases not matched to a gene. This CDR3 contains 16 residues. CDR1 and CDR2 from the germline V gene are DFQATT and SNEGSKA (reference sequence). The CDR3 DNA reads TGCAGTGCTAGAGTTGGGGCGGGGGGGTCCTACAATGAGCAGTTCTTC. It codes for CSARVGAGGSYNEQFF.

The rearrangement joins TRBV29-1 to TRBJ1-1; no clear D. Trimming removed 4 bases from V and 4 bases from J, with 7 bases in between. The CDR3 is 11 amino acids. Germline lookup yields CDR1 SQVTM and CDR2 ANQGSEA. The CDR3 protein is CSVAFSTEAFF. The CDR3, as DNA: TGCAGCGTTGCGTTTAGCACTGAAGCTTTCTTT.

The J gene is TRBJ2-6, the V gene TRBV29-1; D may match TRBD1 or TRBD2 (6 bases each). The CDR3 is made up of 15 amino acids. Trimming shortened V by 1 base and J by 8 bases, and 15 bases separated the two germline ends. CDR1 is SQVTM and CDR2 is ANQGSEA in the germline V gene. The CDR3 loop reads CSVEGGAAGTNVLTF. For the CDR3, the DNA is TGCAGCGTTGAAGGGGGGGCGGCGGGGACCAACGTCCTGACTTTC.

This clonotype was observed a few times. The CDR3 region is CASSPPGQGSTGELFF. Written as DNA, the CDR3 is TGTGCCAGCAGCCCCCCGGGACAGGGAAGTACCGGGGAGCTGTTTTTT. The rearrangement joins TRBV13 to TRBJ2-2; 9 bases are shared with TRBD1. CDR3 length equals 16 residues. Germline trimming cut 5 bases from V and 5 bases from J; bases unmatched to any gene: 9. Germline lookup yields CDR1 PRHDT and CDR2 FYEKMQ (reference sequence).

This clonotype showed up many times. DNA of the CDR3: TGTGCCAGCTCCCCAACAGGGGTGGAATCACCCCTCCACTTT. This translates into CASSPTGVESPLHF. The rearrangement uses TRBV18 and TRBJ1-6; 7 nucleotides agree with TRBD1. The J segment lost 10 bases and the V segment lost 6 bases, leaving 9 bases of the junction unmatched. CDR1 is KGHSH, CDR2 LQKENI, per germline. The CDR3 contains 14 residues.

DNA for the CDR3: TGCAGCGTTGTAGGGGCGCTCGAAATAAATGAGCAGTTCTTC. Encoded protein: CSVVGALEINEQFF. This rearrangement joins TRBV29-1 to TRBJ2-1; TRBD1 is a possible D gene (5 bases). Germline V gives CDR1 SQVTM, CDR2 ANQGSEA. The CDR3 is 14 residues long. V was shortened by 4 bases and J by 7 bases, with 17 bases between the two germline ends.

This clonotype was detected many times. The chain recombines TRBV18 with TRBJ1-1, with a weak D call TRBD1 (5 bases). Trimming left V 3 bases short and J 2 bases short, with 13 bases between. Germline-derived CDR1 and CDR2 are KGHSH and LQKENI. This CDR3 is 15 amino acids long. CDR3 protein: CASSPPGGLNTEAFF. The CDR3 region has the DNA TGTGCCAGCTCACCGCCTGGGGGACTAAACACTGAAGCTTTCTTT.

V and J are TRBV21-1 and TRBJ2-7; the table's D call TRBD1 went unverified against the DNA. TRBV21-1 is reported as a pseudogene. This CDR3 is 11 amino acids long. The CDR3 spells CASSKSQVKYF. In DNA, the CDR3 is TGTGCCAGCAGCAAATCACAGGTGAAGTACTTC.

V is TRBV3-1 and J is TRBJ1-1; a possible D gene is TRBD1 (6 bases). Germline V gene sequence: CDR1 LGHDT, CDR2 YNNKEL (reference sequence). V was cut by 1 base and J by 10 bases, with 13 bases left in between. This CDR3 is built from 13 residues. CDR3 sequence: CASSQGQGFLAFF. The CDR3 DNA is TGTGCCAGCAGCCAAGGTCAGGGGTTCTTAGCTTTCTTT.

This clonotype occurred a few times. The chain recombines TRBV20-1 with TRBJ1-2; 7 positions agree with TRBD1. Per germline, CDR1 DFQATT and CDR2 SNEGSKA (reference sequence). The CDR3 sequence is 13 residues long. Losses at the gene ends were 3 bases for V and 4 bases for J; bases not matched to a gene: 5. CDR3 in amino acids: CSARRQGGYGYTF. CDR3 in DNA: TGCAGTGCTAGGAGGCAGGGGGGCTATGGCTACACCTTC.

V gene TRBV6-5 combines with J gene TRBJ1-1; D remains ambiguous. The CDR3 loop spans 14 amino acids. The germline gives CDR1 MNHEY, CDR2 SVGAGI. Trimming removed 6 bases from V and 0 bases from J, with 11 bases in between. CDR3 sequence reads: CASSPESMNTEAFF. The CDR3 DNA follows: TGTGCCAGCAGCCCAGAGTCAATGAACACTGAAGCTTTCTTT.

The chain is built from TRBV11-2 and TRBJ2-5, with a tentative D call TRBD1 (5 bases). Trimming removed 7 bases at V and 1 base at J, with 10 bases between. Germline V gene data show CDR1 as SGHAT and CDR2 as FQNNGV. The CDR3 runs 13 residues. Here the CDR3 DNA reads TGTGCCAGCACCAGGGATTCCCAAGAGACCCAGTACTTC. It codes for CASTRDSQETQYF.

V is TRBV5-1 and J is TRBJ1-5, with TRBD1 identical over 10 bases. CDR1 and CDR2 from the germline V gene are SGHRS and YFSETQ. The CDR3 is made up of 15 amino acids. J gave up 5 bases and V 4 bases, and 6 bases lay outside the gene matches. CDR3 region: CASSPGTGVDQPQHF. CDR3 bases: TGCGCCAGCAGCCCGGGGACAGGGGTTGATCAGCCCCAGCATTTT.

The chain carries TRBV5-6 and TRBJ1-2; no clear D gene. Per germline, CDR1 SGHDT and CDR2 YYEEEE. Trimming cost V 1 base and J 1 base, with 5 bases left between them. The CDR3 totals 13 residues. For the CDR3, the DNA is TGTGCCAGCAGCTTGAGGGATAACTATGGCTACACCTTC. Translation gives CASSLRDNYGYTF.

The chain carries TRBV2 and TRBJ2-1; D may be TRBD1 (6 bases). Germline V gene data show CDR1 as SNHLY and CDR2 as FYNNEI. Trimming pared 5 bases from V and 0 bases from J, leaving 14 bases between. This CDR3 is 16 amino acids long. This CDR3 is CASSQPTGSSYNEQFF. The CDR3 bases are TGTGCCAGCAGTCAGCCGACAGGCAGCTCCTACAATGAGCAGTTCTTC.

This rearrangement joins TRBV11-2 to TRBJ2-3; D remains unclear. Germline CDR1 reads SGHAT; CDR2 reads FQNNGV. The CDR3 runs to 12 residues. V lost 1 base and J 4 bases, leaving 3 bases between the germline ends. For the CDR3, the DNA is TGTGCCAGCAGCTTAGGATCAGATACGCAGTATTTT. Its translation is CASSLGSDTQYF.